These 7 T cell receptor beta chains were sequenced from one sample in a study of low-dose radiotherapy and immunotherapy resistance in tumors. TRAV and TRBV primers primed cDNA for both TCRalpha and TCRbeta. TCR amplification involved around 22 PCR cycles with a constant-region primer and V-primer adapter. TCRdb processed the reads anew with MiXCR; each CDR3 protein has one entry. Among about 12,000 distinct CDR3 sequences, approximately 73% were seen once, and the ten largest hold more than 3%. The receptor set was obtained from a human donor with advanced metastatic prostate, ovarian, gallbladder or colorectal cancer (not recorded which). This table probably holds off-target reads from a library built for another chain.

The CDR3 protein is CASSQGLAPGELFF. The DNA of the CDR3 is TGCGCCAGCAGCCAGGGACTAGCGCCCGGGGAGCTGTTTTTT. This rearrangement joins TRBV4-3 to TRBJ2-2, with 10 bases lining up with TRBD2. The V and J ends lost 3 bases and 6 bases, in that order; junction bases with no gene match: 1. The CDR3 contains 14 residues. Germline V gene lookup returns CDR1 LGHNA and CDR2 YSLEER.

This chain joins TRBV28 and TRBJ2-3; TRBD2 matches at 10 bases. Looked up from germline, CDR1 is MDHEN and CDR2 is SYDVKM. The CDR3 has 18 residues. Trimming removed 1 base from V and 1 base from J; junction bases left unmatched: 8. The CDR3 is CASSLLRLAGVGTDTQYF. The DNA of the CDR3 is TGTGCCAGCAGTTTATTGCGGCTAGCGGGAGTCGGCACAGATACGCAGTATTTT.

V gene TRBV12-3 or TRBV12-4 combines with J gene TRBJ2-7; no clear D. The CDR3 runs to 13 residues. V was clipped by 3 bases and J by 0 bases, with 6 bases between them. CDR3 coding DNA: TGTGCCAGCAGTTTCGCTGACTCCTACGAGCAGTACTTC. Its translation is CASSFADSYEQYF.

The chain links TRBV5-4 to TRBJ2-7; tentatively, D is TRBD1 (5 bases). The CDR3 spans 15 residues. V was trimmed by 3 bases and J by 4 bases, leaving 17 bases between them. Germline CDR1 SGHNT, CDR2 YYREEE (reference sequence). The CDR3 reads CASSSGRTRQYEQYF. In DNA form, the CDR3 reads TGTGCCAGCAGCTCCGGACGGACAAGACAATACGAGCAGTACTTC. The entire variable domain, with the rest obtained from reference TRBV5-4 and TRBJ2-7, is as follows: ETGVTQSPTHLIKTRGQQVTLRCSSQSGHNTVSWYQQALGQGPQFIFQYYREEENGRGNFPPRFSGLQFPNYSSELNVNALELDDSALYLCASSSGRTRQYEQYFGPGTRLTVT.

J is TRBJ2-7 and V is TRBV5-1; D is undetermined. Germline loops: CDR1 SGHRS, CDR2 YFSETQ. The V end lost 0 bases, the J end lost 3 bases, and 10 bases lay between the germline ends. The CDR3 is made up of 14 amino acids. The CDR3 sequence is CASSLATANYEQYF. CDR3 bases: TGCGCCAGCAGCTTGGCCACAGCCAACTACGAGCAGTACTTC.

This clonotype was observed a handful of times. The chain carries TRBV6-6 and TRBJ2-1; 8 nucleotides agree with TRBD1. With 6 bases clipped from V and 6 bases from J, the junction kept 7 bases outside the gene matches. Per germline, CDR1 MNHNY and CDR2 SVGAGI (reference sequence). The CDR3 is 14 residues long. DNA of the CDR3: TGTGCCAGCAGCCTGGGGACAGGAGGCAATGAGCAGTTCTTC. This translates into CASSLGTGGNEQFF.

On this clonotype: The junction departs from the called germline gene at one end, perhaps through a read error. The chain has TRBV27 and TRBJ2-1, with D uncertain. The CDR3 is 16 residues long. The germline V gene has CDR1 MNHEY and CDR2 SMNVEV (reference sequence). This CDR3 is CASSPRAPRPYNDQFF. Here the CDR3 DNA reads TGTGCCAGCAGTCCCCGGGCCCCCAGGCCATACAATGATCAGTTCTTC.